One sample yielded the 16 T cell receptor beta chains listed below, sequenced in a study of shared clonotypes between healthy human individuals. The data were produced by immunoSEQ multiplex PCR, yet TCRdb's version contains in-frame clones alone and is incomplete. The sample consists of 230,000 or so clones, over 50% of them appearing once. Sequencing input: memory CD4+ T cells sorted from blood. Subset meaning: CD45RA-negative fraction. The receptors here all came from a man under 40 in good health.

This chain joins TRBV9 and TRBJ2-1; no clear D gene. Germline CDR1 is SGDLS and CDR2 is YYNGEE. Trimming pared 0 bases from V and 3 bases from J, leaving 13 bases between. The CDR3 has 16 amino acids. The CDR3 sequence is CASSVGAPNFYNEQFF. CDR3 bases: TGTGCCAGCAGCGTAGGGGCTCCTAATTTCTACAATGAGCAGTTCTTC.

The chain has TRBV6-1 and TRBJ2-5; unclear D gene. CDR1 MNHNS and CDR2 SASEGT come from the germline V gene. The CDR3 loop spans 14 amino acids. Between the trimmed V and J ends, which lost 1 base and 5 bases, there was a span of 11 bases. Here the CDR3 DNA reads TGTGCCAGCAGTGAAGGGATCGTTGGGGAGACCCAGTACTTC. Its translation: CASSEGIVGETQYF.

This clone has a handful of counts. V is TRBV6-1 and J is TRBJ2-7; D gene unclear. The CDR3 consists of 11 residues. Germline V gene data show CDR1 as MNHNS and CDR2 as SASEGT. V lost 3 bases and J 3 bases, leaving 3 bases between the germline ends. In DNA form, the CDR3 reads TGTGCCAGCAGTGAGCACTACGAGCAGTACTTC. This codes for CASSEHYEQYF.

This rearrangement joins TRBV5-4 to TRBJ2-2; 8 bases match TRBD2. V shed 0 bases and J 4 bases; nucleotides not matched to a gene: 2. Germline V gene lookup returns CDR1 SGHNT and CDR2 YYREEE (reference sequence). This CDR3 is 15 amino acids long. The CDR3 here is CASSLAGGVTGELFF. The CDR3 coding sequence is TGTGCCAGCAGCTTGGCGGGAGGGGTCACCGGGGAGCTGTTTTTT.

The chain is built from TRBV6-5 and TRBJ2-7; D not certain. Germline lookup yields CDR1 MNHEY and CDR2 SVGAGI. V was clipped by 7 bases and J by 4 bases, with 20 bases between them. This CDR3 is built from 15 residues. The CDR3 loop is CASTPGLPNLYEQYF. The CDR3 DNA reads as TGTGCCAGCACCCCCGGCTTGCCCAACCTTTACGAGCAGTACTTC.

The CDR3 DNA sequence: TGTGCCAGCAGTGACTTCCCGGCCCAGGGGGGTACGCAGTATTTT. Protein product: CASSDFPAQGGTQYF. V usage is TRBV2 and J usage is TRBJ2-3, with D perhaps matching TRBD1 (7 bases). The germline CDR1 and CDR2 sequences are SNHLY and FYNNEI. The CDR3 consists of 15 residues. V was cut by 3 bases and J by 8 bases, with 18 bases left in between. Looking up the rest from reference TRBV2 and TRBJ2-3 gives the full variable domain: EPEVTQTPSHQVTQMGQEVILRCVPISNHLYFYWYRQILGQKVEFLVSFYNNEISEKSEIFDDQFSVERPDGSNFTLKIRSTKLEDSAMYFCASSDFPAQGGTQYFGPGTRLTVL.

V is TRBV10-3 and J is TRBJ2-7; 7 bases fit TRBD2. Germline V gene lookup returns CDR1 ENHRY and CDR2 SYGVKD. Trimming at V came to 8 bases and at J to 5 bases, leaving 9 bases not matched to a gene. The CDR3 covers 13 residues. Here the CDR3 DNA reads TGTGCCATCGGGGGGGGGTTTTTCGACGAGCAGTACTTC. Amino acid sequence: CAIGGGFFDEQYF.

The rearrangement links TRBV5-1 to TRBJ1-1; no clear D. Trimming removed 0 bases at V and 3 bases at J, with 9 bases between. The CDR3 has 14 residues. Germline CDR1 reads SGHRS; CDR2 reads YFSETQ. CDR3 sequence reads: CASSLAVEDTEAFF. As DNA, the CDR3 is TGCGCCAGCAGCTTGGCAGTTGAGGACACTGAAGCTTTCTTT.

The rearrangement links TRBV6-5 to TRBJ1-1; the D gene is possibly TRBD1 (6 bases). Trimming removed 6 bases from V and 5 bases from J, with 13 bases in between. The CDR3 totals 13 residues. The V gene's germline CDR1 is MNHEY and CDR2 SVGAGI. The CDR3 protein is CASSLTGRTEAFF. CDR3 DNA sequence: TGTGCCAGCAGCCTTACAGGGAGAACTGAAGCTTTCTTT.

The chain is built from TRBV6-5 and TRBJ2-6, with D possibly TRBD2 on 6 matching bases. The V gene's germline CDR1 is MNHEY and CDR2 SVGAGI. The CDR3 is 16 residues long. Trimming took 4 bases from V and 3 from J, leaving 13 bases between them. The CDR3 loop reads CASSSIGTGGANVLTF. Written as DNA, the CDR3 is TGTGCCAGCAGTTCTATCGGGACTGGTGGGGCCAACGTCCTGACTTTC.

The chain uses TRBV10-3 and TRBJ1-5; D is uncertain. The V gene's germline CDR1 is ENHRY and CDR2 SYGVKD. Trimming removed 4 bases at V and 3 bases at J, with 7 bases between. The CDR3 extends over 13 amino acids. The CDR3 bases are TGTGCCATCAGTGCGGGTGACAATCAGCCCCAGCATTTT. This sequence encodes CAISAGDNQPQHF.

This chain connects TRBV5-6 to TRBJ2-1; TRBD1 might be the D (6 bases). This CDR3 spans 14 amino acids. Germline lookup yields CDR1 SGHDT and CDR2 YYEEEE. V lost 4 bases and J 3 bases, leaving 11 bases between the germline ends. The CDR3 DNA reads TGTGCCAGCAGCCCCACGGGACACTACAATGAGCAGTTCTTC. Encoded protein: CASSPTGHYNEQFF.

The chain is built from TRBV2 and TRBJ2-3, with 8 positions matching TRBD2. The CDR3 extends over 15 amino acids. The V and J ends lost 5 bases and 2 bases, in that order; junction bases with no gene match: 6. Germline lookup yields CDR1 SNHLY and CDR2 FYNNEI. The DNA of the CDR3 is TGTGCCAGCAGTATCCTAGCGGGTAACACAGATACGCAGTATTTT. Protein product: CASSILAGNTDTQYF.

The V and J genes are TRBV10-2 and TRBJ2-4; no reliable D call. The CDR3 consists of 16 residues. From germline, CDR1 is WSHSY and CDR2 SAAADI. V lost 3 bases, J lost 0 bases, and 12 bases lay in between. The CDR3, as DNA: TGCGCCAGCAGTGATCTTCCGAGACTAGCCAAAAACATTCAGTACTTC. It yields the protein CASSDLPRLAKNIQYF.

The rearrangement joins TRBV7-3 to TRBJ2-5; 7 nucleotides align to TRBD2. Germline lookup yields CDR1 SGHTA and CDR2 FQGTGA. The CDR3 is 14 residues long. V shed 5 bases and J 4 bases; nucleotides not matched to a gene: 7. As DNA, the CDR3 is TGTGCCAGCAGCCCCCCGACTAGCCCAGAGACCCAGTACTTC. As protein: CASSPPTSPETQYF.

The J gene is TRBJ1-1, the V gene TRBV19; TRBD1 matches 9 bases. CDR1 and CDR2 (germline): LNHDA, SQIVND (reference sequence). V dropped 10 bases and J dropped 7; count of bases not matched to a gene: 13. CDR3 size: 14 residues. In DNA, the CDR3 is TGTGCCACATTTCCCGGGACAGGGCGAGATGAAGCTTTCTTT. Translated, it gives CATFPGTGRDEAFF.